This TCR beta chain was profiled in a study of T cell responses to AZD1222 COVID-19 vaccine. The protocol was immunoSEQ multiplex PCR, while the TCRdb copy is restricted to in-frame clones and leaves out a portion. Here the sample spans about 97,000 clones, about nine tenths being singletons. As concerns this clone: The antigen is undetermined.

Findings and limits, study-wide: Repertoire sampling happened only post peak T cell response. The study identified only six AZD1222 recipients as seropositive at baseline. As reported, nearly half of all spike-specific TCRs target variant regions that are unmutated. The donor cohort was predominantly white British with a female majority, and clonal diversity may have been underestimated.

This receptor was identified in an adult in good health. Sequenced material: peripheral blood, taken on day 0 of AZD1222 vaccination.

The CDR3 DNA is TGCGCCAGCAGCGATCTAGCGGGGACAACAGATACGCAGTATTTT. It codes for CASSDLAGTTDTQYF. The rearrangement joins TRBV4-1 to TRBJ2-3; TRBD2 matches 9 bases. V lost 5 bases to trimming and J lost 3 bases; unmatched junction nucleotides: 6. CDR1 and CDR2 from the germline V gene are MGHRA and YSYEKL. The CDR3 sequence is 15 residues long.